Below are 22 T cell receptor beta chains sequenced from a single sample in a study of radiotherapy plus CTLA-4 blockade in lung cancer. Measured with immunoSEQ multiplex PCR; TCRdb has only the in-frame clones, and not every one. This sample carries about 45,000 clones, around 76% of them seen once, and the ten largest clones take approximately 8.8%. The sample was peripheral blood, taken from a patient treated with radiotherapy plus ipilimumab. These receptors were collected from a human donor with non-small cell lung cancer who had stable disease on radiotherapy plus ipilimumab.

The chain employs TRBV28 and TRBJ2-5; perhaps D is TRBD1 or TRBD2 (5 bases each). Germline V gene lookup returns CDR1 MDHEN and CDR2 SYDVKM. This CDR3 has 16 residues. The V gene lost 3 bases and the J gene lost 4 bases, with 18 bases spanning the gap. The CDR3 region has the DNA TGTGCCAGCAGTTTGTCAACCGGGACCGGCGTAGAGACCCAGTACTTC. It codes for CASSLSTGTGVETQYF. Using reference TRBV28 and TRBJ2-5 for the parts outside the CDR3, the full variable domain is DVKVTQSSRYLVKRTGEKVFLECVQDMDHENMFWYRQDPGLGLRLIYFSYDVKMKEKGDIPEGYSVSREKKERFSLILESASTNQTSMYLCASSLSTGTGVETQYFGPGTRLLVL.

The rearrangement joins TRBV5-1 to TRBJ1-6, with TRBD1 identical over 10 bases. The CDR3 totals 14 residues. From germline, CDR1 is SGHRS and CDR2 YFSETQ. After removal of 3 bases from V and 10 bases from J, the junction contained 4 bases not matched to a gene. The CDR3: CASSWGTGESPLHF. The CDR3 DNA reads as TGCGCCAGCAGCTGGGGGACAGGGGAATCACCCCTCCACTTT. The entire variable domain, with the rest obtained from reference TRBV5-1 and TRBJ1-6, is as follows: KAGVTQTPRYLIKTRGQQVTLSCSPISGHRSVSWYQQTPGQGLQFLFEYFSETQRNKGNFPGRFSGRQFSNSRSEMNVSTLELGDSALYLCASSWGTGESPLHFGNGTRLTVT.

V gene TRBV6-6 combines with J gene TRBJ1-1, with a weak D call TRBD1 (6 bases). Germline CDR1 reads MNHNY; CDR2 reads SVGAGI (reference sequence). This CDR3 is 15 amino acids long. Trimming stripped 5 bases from V and 1 base from J, with 14 bases between. The CDR3 DNA reads as TGTGCCAGCAGTGGTTCTGGGACAAAGAACACTGAAGCTTTCTTT. Translation gives CASSGSGTKNTEAFF.

This clone was seen repeatedly, ten times or more. Different DNA sequences within this sample yield the same CDR3. V is TRBV7-3 and J is TRBJ1-2; D gene uncertain. There are 13 residues in the CDR3. Germline CDR1 is SGHTA and CDR2 is FQGTGA. With 2 bases removed from V and 8 bases from J, the gap between germline ends came to 12 bases. The CDR3 loop reads CASSLGGLGGYTF. The CDR3 nucleotides read TGTGCCAGCAGCTTAGGAGGGCTGGGGGGCTACACCTTC.

The gene calls are TRBV6-5 and TRBJ1-4, with D possibly TRBD1 on 5 matching bases. Germline-derived CDR1 and CDR2 are MNHEY and SVGAGI. This CDR3 has 14 residues. The V end lost 0 bases, the J end lost 3 bases, and 5 bases lay between the germline ends. CDR3: CASSYSGANEKLFF. The DNA for the CDR3 is TGTGCCAGCAGTTACTCGGGGGCTAATGAAAAACTGTTTTTT.

The rearrangement joins TRBV6-1 to TRBJ2-3; 7 bases fit TRBD1. With 0 bases clipped from V and 8 bases from J, the junction kept 8 bases outside the gene matches. Germline assignment: CDR1 MNHNS and CDR2 SASEGT. CDR3 length: 15 amino acids. CDR3 residues: CASSEAATGTGTQYF. In DNA, the CDR3 is TGTGCCAGCAGTGAAGCCGCGACAGGGACGGGTACGCAGTATTTT.

The CDR3: CASSYQGGTDTQYF. CDR3 in DNA: TGTGCCAGCAGTTATCAGGGGGGCACAGATACGCAGTATTTT. V usage is TRBV6-6 and J usage is TRBJ2-3; TRBD1 aligns across 7 bases. V trimming: 3 bases; J trimming: 1 base; junction bases outside the gene matches: 1. Germline-derived CDR1 and CDR2 are MNHNY and SVGAGI (reference sequence). This CDR3 spans 14 amino acids.

The chain combines TRBV7-2 with TRBJ2-2, with 11 bases identical to TRBD2. J gave up 5 bases and V 5 bases, and 10 bases lay outside the gene matches. CDR3 size: 17 residues. Germline loops: CDR1 SGHTA, CDR2 FQGNSA. The CDR3 sequence is CASSRSSGGAETGELFF. The CDR3, as DNA: TGTGCCAGCAGCCGAAGTAGCGGGGGGGCGGAGACCGGGGAGCTGTTTTTT.

The genes are TRBV15 and TRBJ2-3, with TRBD2 matching 13 bases. V lost 6 bases, J lost 4 bases, and 7 bases stayed unmatched. This CDR3 has 16 amino acids. Germline-derived CDR1 and CDR2 are LNHNV and YYDKDF (reference sequence). The CDR3 coding sequence is TGTGCCACCAGTCCTAGACTAGCGGGGGGCGCAGATACGCAGTATTTT. Residues: CATSPRLAGGADTQYF.

The chain combines TRBV28 with TRBJ1-1; D unresolved. The length of the CDR3 is 15 residues. Germline V gene data show CDR1 as MDHEN and CDR2 as SYDVKM. Trimming stripped 7 bases from V and 3 bases from J, with 18 bases between. The CDR3 spells CASTNDAGVYTEAFF. For the CDR3, the DNA is TGTGCCAGCACCAACGACGCGGGCGTATACACTGAAGCTTTCTTT.

This rearrangement joins TRBV5-1 to TRBJ2-1; 8 bases fit TRBD1. Germline CDR1 and CDR2: SGHRS and YFSETQ. The V gene end was trimmed by 4 bases and the J gene end by 3 bases; junction bases not matched to a gene: 12. The CDR3 has 17 amino acids. In DNA, the CDR3 is TGCGCCAGCAGCCCCCTAGGCGAGGGGACAGGCTACAATGAGCAGTTCTTC. Its translation: CASSPLGEGTGYNEQFF.

This chain connects TRBV13 to TRBJ2-5, with D possibly TRBD2 on 6 matching bases. Trimming left V 5 bases short and J 3 bases short, with 10 bases between. Germline CDR1 and CDR2: PRHDT and FYEKMQ (reference sequence). The CDR3 totals 13 residues. The DNA of the CDR3 is TGTGCCAGCAGCCGACTAGTTGAAGAGACCCAGTACTTC. It translates to CASSRLVEETQYF.

The genes are TRBV19 and TRBJ1-5; possibly TRBD1 for D (5 bases). Trimming shortened V by 5 bases and J by 0 bases, and 14 bases separated the two germline ends. This CDR3 has 16 amino acids. CDR1 is LNHDA, CDR2 SQIVND, per germline (reference sequence). The CDR3 bases are TGTGCCAGTAGTCGCTCCCTTGGGGGTAGCAATCAGCCCCAGCATTTT. Translated: CASSRSLGGSNQPQHF.

The chain carries TRBV7-8 and TRBJ2-3; D gene ambiguous. The CDR3 runs to 15 residues. CDR1 and CDR2 (germline): SGHVS, FQNEAQ. V was clipped by 2 bases and J by 3 bases, with 12 bases between them. The CDR3 coding sequence is TGTGCCAGCAGCTTAAGGTCTTACGGGACAGATACGCAGTATTTT. It encodes CASSLRSYGTDTQYF.

The chain couples TRBV7-6 to TRBJ1-4; D is undetermined. V was clipped by 5 bases and J by 4 bases, with 14 bases between them. Germline V gives CDR1 SGHVS, CDR2 FNYEAQ. This CDR3 spans 15 amino acids. Here the CDR3 reads CASSPRADHNEKLFF. The CDR3 region has the DNA TGTGCCAGCAGCCCCCGGGCCGATCATAATGAAAAACTGTTTTTT.

The chain employs TRBV6-6 and TRBJ1-2, with a weak D call TRBD1 (5 bases). Germline CDR1 reads MNHNY; CDR2 reads SVGAGI (reference sequence). With 5 bases removed from V and 4 bases from J, the gap between germline ends came to 14 bases. CDR3 size: 14 residues. The CDR3 spells CASSGGTGGYGYTF. The CDR3 DNA reads as TGTGCCAGCAGTGGCGGAACAGGCGGCTATGGCTACACCTTC.

This clone was detected ten times or more. This chain connects TRBV27 to TRBJ2-7; 7 nucleotides line up with TRBD1. The CDR3 has 15 amino acids. The ends lost 4 bases at V and 5 bases at J; junction bases unmatched: 11. Per the germline V gene, CDR1 is MNHEY and CDR2 is SMNVEV (reference sequence). For the CDR3, the DNA is TGTGCCAGCAGTTCCTTACGACAGGGTGGCCACGAGCAGTACGTC. Translation gives CASSSLRQGGHEQYV.

V usage is TRBV30 and J usage is TRBJ1-1; D perhaps matches TRBD1 (5 bases). The CDR3 has 16 amino acids. Germline V gene sequence: CDR1 GTSNPN, CDR2 SVGIG (reference sequence). The ends were cut back, 4 bases at V and 1 base at J, with 19 bases in the middle. CDR3 amino acids: CAWTTTGRPGNTEAFF. CDR3 DNA: TGTGCCTGGACCACTACGGGACGCCCAGGGAACACTGAAGCTTTCTTT.

The chain couples TRBV5-4 to TRBJ2-5, with 8 bases fitting TRBD2. The CDR3 totals 15 residues. J lost 5 bases, V lost 0 bases, and 6 bases had no gene match. The germline V gene encodes CDR1 SGHNT and CDR2 YYREEE (reference sequence). In DNA, the CDR3 is TGTGCCAGCAGCTTGGGACTTAGCGGGGTTGAGACCCAGTACTTC. This translates into CASSLGLSGVETQYF.

The V and J genes are TRBV29-1 and TRBJ1-1; maybe TRBD1 (5 bases). The CDR3 extends over 13 amino acids. Germline V lookup: CDR1 SQVTM, CDR2 ANQGSEA. Trimming removed 7 bases at V and 3 bases at J, with 15 bases between. CDR3 loop: CSANRLRDTEAFF. CDR3 DNA sequence: TGCAGCGCCAACAGGCTCCGGGACACTGAAGCTTTCTTT.

This rearrangement joins TRBV5-6 to TRBJ1-4; D not resolved. The V gene lost 1 base and the J gene lost 4 bases, with 8 bases spanning the gap. The germline V gene encodes CDR1 SGHDT and CDR2 YYEEEE. The CDR3 is 14 residues long. CDR3: CASSLRQINEKLFF. The CDR3 DNA reads as TGTGCCAGCAGCTTGCGCCAGATTAATGAAAAACTGTTTTTT.

V gene TRBV29-1 combines with J gene TRBJ1-1; TRBD1 matches at 9 bases. Per germline, CDR1 SQVTM and CDR2 ANQGSEA. CDR3 size: 13 residues. V dropped 6 bases and J dropped 1; count of bases not matched to a gene: 3. For the CDR3, the DNA is TGCAGCGTGAGGGGACAGGGGAACACTGAAGCTTTCTTT. This gives the protein CSVRGQGNTEAFF.